This T cell receptor beta chain was identified during a study of control samples from healthy donors and cancer patients. Trimming left V 1 base short and J 11 bases short, with 14 bases between. This CDR3 has 13 residues. The germline V gene encodes CDR1 MNHNS and CDR2 SASEGT. This clone was observed a few times. Method: immunoSEQ multiplex PCR; TCRdb's copy keeps in-frame clones and lacks some. The sample records around 130,000 clones, roughly nine tenths being singletons. This chain links TRBV6-1 with TRBJ1-1; the D gene is possibly TRBD1 (6 bases). This TCR was recovered from a man over 45 with head and neck cancer. Sequenced sample: PBMCs. CDR3 sequence reads: CASSEVGGPNAFF. CDR3 sequence (DNA): TGTGCCAGCAGTGAAGTTGGGGGGCCGAATGCTTTCTTT.